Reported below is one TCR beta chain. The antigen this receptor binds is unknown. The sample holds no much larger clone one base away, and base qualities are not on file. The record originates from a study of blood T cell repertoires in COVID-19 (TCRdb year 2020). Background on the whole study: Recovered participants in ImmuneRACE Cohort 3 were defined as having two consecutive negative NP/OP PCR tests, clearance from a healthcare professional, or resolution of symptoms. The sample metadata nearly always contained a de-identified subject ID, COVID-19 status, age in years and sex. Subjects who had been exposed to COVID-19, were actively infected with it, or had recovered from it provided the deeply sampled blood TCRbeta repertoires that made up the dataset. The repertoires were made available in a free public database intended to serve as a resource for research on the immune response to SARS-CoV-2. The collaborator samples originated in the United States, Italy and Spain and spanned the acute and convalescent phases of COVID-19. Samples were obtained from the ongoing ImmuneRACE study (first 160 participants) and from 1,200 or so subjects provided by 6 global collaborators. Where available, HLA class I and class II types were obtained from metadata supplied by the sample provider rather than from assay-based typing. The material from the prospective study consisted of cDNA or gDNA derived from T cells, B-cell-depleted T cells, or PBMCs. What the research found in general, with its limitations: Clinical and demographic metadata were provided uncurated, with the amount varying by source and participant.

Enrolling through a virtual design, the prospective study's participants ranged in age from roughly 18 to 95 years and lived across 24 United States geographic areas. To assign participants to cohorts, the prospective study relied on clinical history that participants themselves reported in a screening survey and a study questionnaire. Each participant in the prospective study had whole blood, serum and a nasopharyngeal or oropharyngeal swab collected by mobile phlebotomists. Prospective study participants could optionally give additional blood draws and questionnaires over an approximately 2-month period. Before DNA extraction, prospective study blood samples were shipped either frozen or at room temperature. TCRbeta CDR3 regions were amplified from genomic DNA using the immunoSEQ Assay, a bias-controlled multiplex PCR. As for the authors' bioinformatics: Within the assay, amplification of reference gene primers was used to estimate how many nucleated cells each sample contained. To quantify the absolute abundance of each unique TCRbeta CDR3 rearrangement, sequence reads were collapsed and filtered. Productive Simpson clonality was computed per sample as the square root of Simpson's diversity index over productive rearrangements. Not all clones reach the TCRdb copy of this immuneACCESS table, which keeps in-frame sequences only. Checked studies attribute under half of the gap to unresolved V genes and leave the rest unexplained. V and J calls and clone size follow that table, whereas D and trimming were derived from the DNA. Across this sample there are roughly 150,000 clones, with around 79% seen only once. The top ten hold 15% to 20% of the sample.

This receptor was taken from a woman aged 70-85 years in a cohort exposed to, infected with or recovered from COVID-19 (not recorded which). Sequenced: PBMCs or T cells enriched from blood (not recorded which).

The CDR3 corresponds to CASSARLAGFSRSPPNEQFF. The DNA sequence is given as TGTGCCAGCAGTGCCCGACTAGCGGGATTTTCCCGTTCACCCCCCAATGAGCAGTTCTTC. The sequence links TRBV28 to TRBJ2-1; TRBD2 matches 11 bases in the middle. V trim: 5 bases; J trim: 6 bases; unmatched bases: 21. The germline V gene supplies CDR1 MDHEN and CDR2 SYDVKM. There are 20 amino acids in the CDR3, from cysteine to phenylalanine inclusive. Left in the record is the CDR3 DNA by itself, 60 bases read in frame from the first base. The entire variable domain, with the stretches around the CDR3 drawn from the reference TRBV28 and TRBJ2-1 proteins, is DVKVTQSSRYLVKRTGEKVFLECVQDMDHENMFWYRQDPGLGLRLIYFSYDVKMKEKGDIPEGYSVSREKKERFSLILESASTNQTSMYLCASSARLAGFSRSPPNEQFFGPGTRLTVL.